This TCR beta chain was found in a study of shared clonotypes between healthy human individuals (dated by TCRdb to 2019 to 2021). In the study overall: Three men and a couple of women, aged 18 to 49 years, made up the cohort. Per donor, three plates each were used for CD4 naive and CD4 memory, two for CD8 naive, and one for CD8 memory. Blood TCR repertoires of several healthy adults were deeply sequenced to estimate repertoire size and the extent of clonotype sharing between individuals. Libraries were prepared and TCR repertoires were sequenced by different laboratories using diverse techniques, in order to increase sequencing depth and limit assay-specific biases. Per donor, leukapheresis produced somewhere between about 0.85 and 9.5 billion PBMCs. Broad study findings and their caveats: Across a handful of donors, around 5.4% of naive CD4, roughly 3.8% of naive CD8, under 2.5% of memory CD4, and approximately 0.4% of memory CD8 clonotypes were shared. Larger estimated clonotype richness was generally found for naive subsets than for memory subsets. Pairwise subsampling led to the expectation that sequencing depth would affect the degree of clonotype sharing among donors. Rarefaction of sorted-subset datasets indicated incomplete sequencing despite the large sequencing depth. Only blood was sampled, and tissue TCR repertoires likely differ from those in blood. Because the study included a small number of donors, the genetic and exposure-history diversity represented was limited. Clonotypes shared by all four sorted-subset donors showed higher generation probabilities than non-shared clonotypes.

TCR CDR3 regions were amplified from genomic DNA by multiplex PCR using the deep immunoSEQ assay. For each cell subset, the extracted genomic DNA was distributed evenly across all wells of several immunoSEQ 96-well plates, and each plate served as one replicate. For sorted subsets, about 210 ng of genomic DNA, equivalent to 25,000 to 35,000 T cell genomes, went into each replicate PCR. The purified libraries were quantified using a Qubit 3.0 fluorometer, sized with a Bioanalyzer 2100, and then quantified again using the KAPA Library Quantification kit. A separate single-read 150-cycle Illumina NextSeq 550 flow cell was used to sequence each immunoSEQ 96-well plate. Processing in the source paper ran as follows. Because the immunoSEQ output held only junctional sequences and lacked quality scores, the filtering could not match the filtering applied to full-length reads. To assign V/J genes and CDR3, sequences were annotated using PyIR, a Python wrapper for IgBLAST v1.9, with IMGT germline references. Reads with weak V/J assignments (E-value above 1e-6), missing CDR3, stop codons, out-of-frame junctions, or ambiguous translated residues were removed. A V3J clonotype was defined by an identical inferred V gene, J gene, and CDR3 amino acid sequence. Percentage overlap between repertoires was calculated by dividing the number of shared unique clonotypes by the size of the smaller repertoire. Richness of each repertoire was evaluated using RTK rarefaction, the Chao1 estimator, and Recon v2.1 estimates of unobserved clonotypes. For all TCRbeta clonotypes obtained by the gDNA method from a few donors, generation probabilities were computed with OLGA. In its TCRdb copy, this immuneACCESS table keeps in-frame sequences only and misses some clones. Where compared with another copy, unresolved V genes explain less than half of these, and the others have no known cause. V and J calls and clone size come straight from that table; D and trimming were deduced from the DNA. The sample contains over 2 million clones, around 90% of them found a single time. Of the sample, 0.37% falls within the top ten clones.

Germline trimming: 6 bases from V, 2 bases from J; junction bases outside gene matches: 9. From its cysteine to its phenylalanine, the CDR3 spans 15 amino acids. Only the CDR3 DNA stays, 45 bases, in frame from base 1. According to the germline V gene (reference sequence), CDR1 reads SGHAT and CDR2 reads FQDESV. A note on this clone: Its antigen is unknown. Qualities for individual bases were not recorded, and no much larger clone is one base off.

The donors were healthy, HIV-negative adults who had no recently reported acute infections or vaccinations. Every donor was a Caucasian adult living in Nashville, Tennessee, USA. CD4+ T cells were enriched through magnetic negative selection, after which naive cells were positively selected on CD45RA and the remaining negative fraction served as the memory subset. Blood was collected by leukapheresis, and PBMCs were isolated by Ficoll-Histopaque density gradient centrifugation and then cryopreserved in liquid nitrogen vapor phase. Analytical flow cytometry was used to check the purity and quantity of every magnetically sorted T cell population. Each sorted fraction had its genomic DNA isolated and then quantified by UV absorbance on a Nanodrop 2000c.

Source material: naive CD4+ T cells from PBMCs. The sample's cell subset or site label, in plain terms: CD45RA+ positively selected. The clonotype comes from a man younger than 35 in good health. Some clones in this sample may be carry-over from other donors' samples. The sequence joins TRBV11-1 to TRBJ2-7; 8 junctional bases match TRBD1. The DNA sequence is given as TGTGCCAGCAGTATAACCGGACAGGGACCCTACGAGCAGTACTTC. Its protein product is CASSITGQGPYEQYF. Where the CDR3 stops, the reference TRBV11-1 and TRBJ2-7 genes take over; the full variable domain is EAEVAQSPRYKITEKSQAVAFWCDPISGHATLYWYRQILGQGPELLVQFQDESVVDDSQLPKDRFSAERLKGVDSTLKIQPAELGDSAMYLCASSITGQGPYEQYFGPGTRLTVT.